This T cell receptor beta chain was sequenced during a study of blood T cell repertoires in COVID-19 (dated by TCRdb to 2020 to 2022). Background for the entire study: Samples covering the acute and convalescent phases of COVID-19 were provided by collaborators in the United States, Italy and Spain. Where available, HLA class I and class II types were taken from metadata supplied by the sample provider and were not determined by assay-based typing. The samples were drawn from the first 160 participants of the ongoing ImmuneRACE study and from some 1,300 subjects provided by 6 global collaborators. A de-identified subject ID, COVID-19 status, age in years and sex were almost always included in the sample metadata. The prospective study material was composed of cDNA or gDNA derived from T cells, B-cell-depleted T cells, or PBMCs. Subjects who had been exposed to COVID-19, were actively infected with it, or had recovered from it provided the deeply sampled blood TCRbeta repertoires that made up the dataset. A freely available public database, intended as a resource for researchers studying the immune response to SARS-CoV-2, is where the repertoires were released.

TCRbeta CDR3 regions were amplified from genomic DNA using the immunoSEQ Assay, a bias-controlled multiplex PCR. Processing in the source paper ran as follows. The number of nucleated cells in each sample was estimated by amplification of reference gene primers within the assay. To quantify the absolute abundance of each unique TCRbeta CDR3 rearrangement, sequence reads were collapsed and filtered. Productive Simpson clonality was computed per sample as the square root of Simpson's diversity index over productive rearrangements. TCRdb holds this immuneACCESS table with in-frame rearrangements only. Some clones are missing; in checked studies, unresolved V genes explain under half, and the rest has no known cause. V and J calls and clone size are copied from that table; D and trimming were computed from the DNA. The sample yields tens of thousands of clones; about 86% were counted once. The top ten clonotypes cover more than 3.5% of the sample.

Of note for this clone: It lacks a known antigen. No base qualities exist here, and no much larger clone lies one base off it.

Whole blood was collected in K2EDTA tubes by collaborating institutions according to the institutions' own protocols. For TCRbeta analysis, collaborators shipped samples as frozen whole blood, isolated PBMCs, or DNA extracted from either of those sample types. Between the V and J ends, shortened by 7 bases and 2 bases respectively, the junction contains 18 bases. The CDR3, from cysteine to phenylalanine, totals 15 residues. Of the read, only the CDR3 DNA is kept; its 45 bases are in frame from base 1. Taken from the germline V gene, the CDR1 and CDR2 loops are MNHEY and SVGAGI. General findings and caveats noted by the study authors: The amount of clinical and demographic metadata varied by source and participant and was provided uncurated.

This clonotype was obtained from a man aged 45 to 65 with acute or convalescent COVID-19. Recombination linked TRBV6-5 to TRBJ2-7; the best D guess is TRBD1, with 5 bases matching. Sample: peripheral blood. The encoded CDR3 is CASNLVTGQTYEQYF. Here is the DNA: TGTGCCAGCAACTTGGTTACAGGCCAGACCTACGAGCAGTACTTC.